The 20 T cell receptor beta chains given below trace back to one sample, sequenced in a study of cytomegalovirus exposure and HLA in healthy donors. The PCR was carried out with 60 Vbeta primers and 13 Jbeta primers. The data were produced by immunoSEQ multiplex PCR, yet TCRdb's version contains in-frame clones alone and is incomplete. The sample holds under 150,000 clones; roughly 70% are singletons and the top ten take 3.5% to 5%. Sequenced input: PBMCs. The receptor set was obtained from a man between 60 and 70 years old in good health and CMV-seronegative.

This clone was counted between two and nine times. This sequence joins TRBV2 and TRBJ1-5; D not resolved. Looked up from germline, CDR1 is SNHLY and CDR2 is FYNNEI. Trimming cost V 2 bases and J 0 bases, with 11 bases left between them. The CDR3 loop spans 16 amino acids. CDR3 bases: TGTGCCAGCAGTGAAAGAGGAGAGAATAGCAATCAGCCCCAGCATTTT. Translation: CASSERGENSNQPQHF. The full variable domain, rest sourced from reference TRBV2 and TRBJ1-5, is EPEVTQTPSHQVTQMGQEVILRCVPISNHLYFYWYRQILGQKVEFLVSFYNNEISEKSEIFDDQFSVERPDGSNFTLKIRSTKLEDSAMYFCASSERGENSNQPQHFGDGTRLSIL.

The CDR3 nucleotides are TGCGCCAGCAGCCCCCGGACTCAAGCTGAAGCTTTCTTT. Its translation is CASSPRTQAEAFF. The rearrangement uses TRBV5-1 and TRBJ1-1; D is unclear. Germline V gives CDR1 SGHRS, CDR2 YFSETQ. The CDR3 covers 13 residues. V shed 4 bases and J shed 6 bases, with 13 bases lying between them.

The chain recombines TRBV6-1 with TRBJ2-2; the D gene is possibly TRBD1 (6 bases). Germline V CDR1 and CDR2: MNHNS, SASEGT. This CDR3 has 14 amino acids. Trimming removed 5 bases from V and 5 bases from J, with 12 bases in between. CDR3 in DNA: TGTGCCAGCAGTCTCGACAGGTCGACCGGGGAGCTGTTTTTT. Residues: CASSLDRSTGELFF.

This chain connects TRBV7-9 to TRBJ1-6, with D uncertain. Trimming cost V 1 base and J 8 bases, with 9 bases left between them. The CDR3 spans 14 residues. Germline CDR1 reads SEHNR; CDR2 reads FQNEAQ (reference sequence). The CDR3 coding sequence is TGTGCCAGCAGCTTAGGAGACATAGATTCACCCCTCCACTTT. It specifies CASSLGDIDSPLHF.

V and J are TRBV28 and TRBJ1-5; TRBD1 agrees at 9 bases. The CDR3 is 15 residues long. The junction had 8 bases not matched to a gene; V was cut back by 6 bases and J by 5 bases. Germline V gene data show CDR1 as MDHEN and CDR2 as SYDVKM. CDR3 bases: TGTGCCAGCAGGGGGGGACAGGGAACCGATCAGCCCCAGCATTTT. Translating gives CASRGGQGTDQPQHF.

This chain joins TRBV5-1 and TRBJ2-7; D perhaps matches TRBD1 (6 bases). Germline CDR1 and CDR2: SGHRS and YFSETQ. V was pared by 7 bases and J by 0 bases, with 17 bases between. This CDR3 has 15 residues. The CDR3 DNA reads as TGCGCCAGCCAACCCCTTGGGGGCAGCTCCTACGAGCAGTACTTC. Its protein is CASQPLGGSSYEQYF.

The CDR3 spells CAWNAANEKLFF. DNA of the CDR3: TGTGCCTGGAATGCGGCTAATGAAAAACTGTTTTTT. This chain links TRBV30 with TRBJ1-4; no firm D call. Per the germline V gene, CDR1 is GTSNPN and CDR2 is SVGIG (reference sequence). The V end was cut by 4 bases, the J end by 3 bases, with 6 bases between. This CDR3 contains 12 residues.

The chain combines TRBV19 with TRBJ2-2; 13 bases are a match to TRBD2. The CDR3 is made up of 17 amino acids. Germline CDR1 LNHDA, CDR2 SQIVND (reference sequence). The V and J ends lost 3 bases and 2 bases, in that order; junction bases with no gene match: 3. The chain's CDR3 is CASSMPGLAGNTGELFF. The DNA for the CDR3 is TGTGCCAGTAGTATGCCGGGACTAGCGGGAAACACCGGGGAGCTGTTTTTT.

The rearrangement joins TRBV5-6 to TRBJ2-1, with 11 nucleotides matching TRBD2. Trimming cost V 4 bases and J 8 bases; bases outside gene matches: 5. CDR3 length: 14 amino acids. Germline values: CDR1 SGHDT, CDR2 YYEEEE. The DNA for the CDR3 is TGTGCCAGCAGCCCTAGCGGGAGGCCCGATGAGCAGTTCTTC. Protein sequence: CASSPSGRPDEQFF.

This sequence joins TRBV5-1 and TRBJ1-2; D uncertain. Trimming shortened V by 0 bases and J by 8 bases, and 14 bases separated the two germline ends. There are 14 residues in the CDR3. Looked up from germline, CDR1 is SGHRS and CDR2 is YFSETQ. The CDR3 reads CASSLATPGGGYTF. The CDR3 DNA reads TGCGCCAGCAGCTTGGCGACCCCCGGAGGAGGCTACACCTTC.

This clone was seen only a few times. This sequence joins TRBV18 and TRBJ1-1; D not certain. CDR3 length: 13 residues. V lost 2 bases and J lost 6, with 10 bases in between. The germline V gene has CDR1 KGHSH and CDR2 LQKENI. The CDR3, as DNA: TGTGCCAGCTCACCATCGGGGTTACCTGAAGCTTTCTTT. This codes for CASSPSGLPEAFF.

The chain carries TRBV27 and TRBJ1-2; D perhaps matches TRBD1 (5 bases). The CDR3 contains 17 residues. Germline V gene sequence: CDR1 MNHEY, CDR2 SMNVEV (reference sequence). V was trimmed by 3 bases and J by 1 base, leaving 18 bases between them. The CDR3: CASSFWGATYNNYGYTF. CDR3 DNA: TGTGCCAGCAGTTTCTGGGGCGCAACCTACAATAACTATGGCTACACCTTC.

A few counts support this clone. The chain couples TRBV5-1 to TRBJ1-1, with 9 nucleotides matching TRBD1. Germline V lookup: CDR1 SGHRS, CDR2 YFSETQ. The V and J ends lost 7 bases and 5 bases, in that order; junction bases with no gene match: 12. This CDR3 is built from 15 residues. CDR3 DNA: TGCGCCAGCTTAAATACAGGGGGCGCAGGTACTGAAGCTTTCTTT. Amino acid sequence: CASLNTGGAGTEAFF.

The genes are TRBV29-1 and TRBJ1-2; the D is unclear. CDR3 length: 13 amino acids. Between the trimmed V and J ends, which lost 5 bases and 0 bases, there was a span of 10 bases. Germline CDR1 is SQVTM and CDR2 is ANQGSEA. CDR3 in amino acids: CSVQTTANYGYTF. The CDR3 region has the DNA TGCAGCGTTCAGACGACTGCTAACTATGGCTACACCTTC.

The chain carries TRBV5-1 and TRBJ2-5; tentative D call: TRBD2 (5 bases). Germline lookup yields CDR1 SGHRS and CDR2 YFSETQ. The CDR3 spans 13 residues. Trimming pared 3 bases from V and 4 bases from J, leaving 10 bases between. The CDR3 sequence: CASSSGMRETQYF. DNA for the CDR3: TGCGCCAGCAGCTCCGGGATGCGAGAGACCCAGTACTTC.

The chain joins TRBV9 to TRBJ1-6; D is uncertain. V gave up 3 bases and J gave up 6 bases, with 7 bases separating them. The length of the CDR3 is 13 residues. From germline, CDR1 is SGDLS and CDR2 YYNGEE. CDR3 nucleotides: TGTGCCAGCAGCGCTGAACTTAATTCACCCCTCCACTTT. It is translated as CASSAELNSPLHF. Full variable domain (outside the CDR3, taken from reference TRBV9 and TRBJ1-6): DSGVTQTPKHLITATGQRVTLRCSPRSGDLSVYWYQQSLDQGLQFLIQYYNGEERAKGNILERFSAQQFPDLHSELNLSSLELGDSALYFCASSAELNSPLHFGNGTRLTVT.

The CDR3 here is CASSLYRGNTEAFF. DNA of the CDR3: TGTGCCAGCAGCTTGTACAGGGGGAACACTGAAGCTTTCTTT. J is TRBJ1-1 and V is TRBV7-3; the match to TRBD1 covers 7 bases. The germline V gene has CDR1 SGHTA and CDR2 FQGTGA. The trim removed 3 bases at V and 1 base at J, leaving 2 bases unmatched. This CDR3 is built from 14 residues. Complete variable domain (other parts from reference TRBV7-3 and TRBJ1-1): GAGVSQTPSNKVTEKGKYVELRCDPISGHTALYWYRQSLGQGPEFLIYFQGTGAADDSGLPNDRFFAVRPEGSVSTLKIQRTERGDSAVYLCASSLYRGNTEAFFGQGTRLTVV.

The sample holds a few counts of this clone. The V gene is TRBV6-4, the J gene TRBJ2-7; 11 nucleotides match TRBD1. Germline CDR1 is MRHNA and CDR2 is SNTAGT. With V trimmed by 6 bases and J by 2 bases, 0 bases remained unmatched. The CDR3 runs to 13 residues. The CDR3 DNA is TGTGCCAGCAGGGACAGGGGGCCCTACGAGCAGTACTTC. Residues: CASRDRGPYEQYF.

In DNA, the CDR3 is TGTGCCAGCAGCGGACAAAGCCAGGGGGGCGGCTACACCTTC. This translates into CASSGQSQGGGYTF. The genes are TRBV6-1 and TRBJ1-2; TRBD1 matches 7 bases. Germline V CDR1 and CDR2: MNHNS, SASEGT. This CDR3 comprises 14 residues. V lost 6 bases and J lost 8; bases outside the gene matches: 12.

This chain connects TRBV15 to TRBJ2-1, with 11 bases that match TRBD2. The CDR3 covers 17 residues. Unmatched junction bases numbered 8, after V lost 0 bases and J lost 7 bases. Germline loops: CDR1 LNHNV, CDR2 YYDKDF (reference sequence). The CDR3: CATSRDLLAGGGNEQFF. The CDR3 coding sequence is TGTGCCACCAGCAGAGATCTGCTAGCGGGAGGAGGGAATGAGCAGTTCTTC.